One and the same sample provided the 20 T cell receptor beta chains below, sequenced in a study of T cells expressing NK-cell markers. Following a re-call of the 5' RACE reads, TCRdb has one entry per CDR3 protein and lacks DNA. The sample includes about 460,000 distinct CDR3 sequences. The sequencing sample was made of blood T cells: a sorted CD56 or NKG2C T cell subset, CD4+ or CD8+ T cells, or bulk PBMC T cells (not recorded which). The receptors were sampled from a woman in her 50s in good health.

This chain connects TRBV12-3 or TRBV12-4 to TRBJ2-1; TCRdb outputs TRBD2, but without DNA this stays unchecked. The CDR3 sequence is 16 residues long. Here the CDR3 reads CASRFTGTSEYNEQFF.

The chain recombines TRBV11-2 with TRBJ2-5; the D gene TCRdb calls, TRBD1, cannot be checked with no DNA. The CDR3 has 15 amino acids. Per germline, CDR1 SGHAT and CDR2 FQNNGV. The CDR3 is CASSSPGESLETQYF.

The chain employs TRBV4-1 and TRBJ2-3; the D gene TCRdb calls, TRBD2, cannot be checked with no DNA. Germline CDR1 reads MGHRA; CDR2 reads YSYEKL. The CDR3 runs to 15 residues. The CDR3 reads CASSQPRTKGDTQYF.

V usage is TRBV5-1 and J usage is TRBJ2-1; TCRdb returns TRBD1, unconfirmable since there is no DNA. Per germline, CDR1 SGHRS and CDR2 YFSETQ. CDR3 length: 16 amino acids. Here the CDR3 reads CASSHRGRESQNEQFF.

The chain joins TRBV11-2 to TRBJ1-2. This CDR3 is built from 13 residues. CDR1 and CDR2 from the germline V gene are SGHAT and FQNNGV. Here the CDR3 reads CASRDFSNYGYTF.

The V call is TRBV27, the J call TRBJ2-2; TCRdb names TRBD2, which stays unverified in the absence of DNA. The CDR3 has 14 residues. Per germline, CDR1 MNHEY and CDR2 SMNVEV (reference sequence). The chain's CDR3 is CATTGTTDTGELFF.

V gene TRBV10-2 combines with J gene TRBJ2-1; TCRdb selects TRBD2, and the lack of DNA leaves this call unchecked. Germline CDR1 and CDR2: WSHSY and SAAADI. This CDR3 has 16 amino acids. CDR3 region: CASSSLFGGEANEQFF.

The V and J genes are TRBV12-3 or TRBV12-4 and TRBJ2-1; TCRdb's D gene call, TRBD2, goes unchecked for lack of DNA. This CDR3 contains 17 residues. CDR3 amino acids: CASSRSPLAGGDNEQFF.

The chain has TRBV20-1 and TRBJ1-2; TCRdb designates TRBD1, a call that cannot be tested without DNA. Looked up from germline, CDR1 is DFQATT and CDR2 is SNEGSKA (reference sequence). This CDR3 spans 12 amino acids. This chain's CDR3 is CSAPHVNYGYTF.

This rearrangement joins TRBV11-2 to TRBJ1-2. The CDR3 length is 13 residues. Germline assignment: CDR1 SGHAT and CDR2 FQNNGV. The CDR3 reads CATRAYANYGYTF. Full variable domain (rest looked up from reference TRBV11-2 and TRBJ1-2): EAGVAQSPRYKIIEKRQSVAFWCNPISGHATLYWYQQILGQGPKLLIQFQNNGVVDDSQLPKDRFSAERLKGVDSTLKIQPAKLEDSAVYLCATRAYANYGYTFGSGTRLTVV.

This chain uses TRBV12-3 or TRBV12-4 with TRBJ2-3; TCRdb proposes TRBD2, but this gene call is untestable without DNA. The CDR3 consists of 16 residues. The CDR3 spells CASSLRLAGNPDTQYF.

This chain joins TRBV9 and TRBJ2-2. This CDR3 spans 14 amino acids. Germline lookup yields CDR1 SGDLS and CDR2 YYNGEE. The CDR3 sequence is CASSVVGNTGELFF.

The CDR3 loop reads CAISDGVDTQYF. V gene TRBV10-3 combines with J gene TRBJ2-3. This CDR3 is 12 amino acids long. Looked up from germline, CDR1 is ENHRY and CDR2 is SYGVKD.

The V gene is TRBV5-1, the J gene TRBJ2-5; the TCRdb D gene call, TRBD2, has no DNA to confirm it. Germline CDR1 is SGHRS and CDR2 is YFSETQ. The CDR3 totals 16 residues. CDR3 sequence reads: CASSPGLAGIQETQYF.

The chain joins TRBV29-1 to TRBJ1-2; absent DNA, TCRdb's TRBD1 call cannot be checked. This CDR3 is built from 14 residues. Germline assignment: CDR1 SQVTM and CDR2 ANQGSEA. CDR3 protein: CSVETGDVYGGYTF.

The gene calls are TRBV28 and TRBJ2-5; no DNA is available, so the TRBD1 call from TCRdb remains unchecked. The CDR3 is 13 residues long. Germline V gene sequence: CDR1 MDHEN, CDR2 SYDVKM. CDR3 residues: CASSETGQETQYF.

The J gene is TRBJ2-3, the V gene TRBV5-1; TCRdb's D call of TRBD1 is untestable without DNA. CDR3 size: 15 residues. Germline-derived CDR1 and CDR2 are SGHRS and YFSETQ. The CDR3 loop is CASSSRPGVRDTQYF.

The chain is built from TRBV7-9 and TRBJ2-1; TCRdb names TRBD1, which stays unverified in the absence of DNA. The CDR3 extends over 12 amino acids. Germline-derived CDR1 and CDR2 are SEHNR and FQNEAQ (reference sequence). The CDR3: CASTDRGGEQFF.

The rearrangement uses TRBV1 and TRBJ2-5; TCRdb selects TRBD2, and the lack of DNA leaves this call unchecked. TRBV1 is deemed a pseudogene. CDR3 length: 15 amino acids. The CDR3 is CTSSQEVREAETQYF.

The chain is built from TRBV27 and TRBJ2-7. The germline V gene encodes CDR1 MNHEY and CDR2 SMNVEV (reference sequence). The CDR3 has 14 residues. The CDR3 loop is CASSFDRATYEQYF.